These T cell receptor beta chains were read from a single sample in a study of T cells in Graves' hyperthyroidism and ophthalmopathy. A single record per CDR3 protein comes from TCRdb applying MiXCR to the multiplex PCR reads. The sample has a few hundred thousand distinct CDR3 sequences; around 21% are singletons. The sequenced sample consisted of blood. These receptors all come from a man in his late teens or twenties with Graves' hyperthyroidism. The CDR3 runs from the conserved cysteine through the conserved F or W. The D gene is left open where the match is weak. For some rows the clone size is stated as once, few or many, or as a class when expanded; others skip it.

v_call	clone_size	j_call	d_call	cdr3_nt	cdr3_aa
TRBV12-3/TRBV12-4	many	TRBJ2-7	NA	TGTGCCAGCAGCCCGGAGGGGTTCGGGAACTACGAGCAGTACTTC	CASSPEGFGNYEQYF
TRBV11-2	many	TRBJ1-1	NA	TGTGCCAGCAGCTGGTCCCGGGACACTGAAGCTTTCTTT	CASSWSRDTEAFF
TRBV6-1	many	TRBJ2-5	TRBD2	TGTGCCAGCAGCCTCCATGCGGGGGGCCTAGAGACCCAGTACTTC	CASSLHAGGLETQYF
TRBV11-2	many	TRBJ2-5	NA	TGTGCCAGCAGCTTAGAGGGAAGTTTCGGTGAGACCCAGTACTTC	CASSLEGSFGETQYF
TRBV6-1	many	TRBJ1-3	NA	TGTGCCAGCAGTCCGGACAGCTCCAGCTCTGGAAACACCATATATTTT	CASSPDSSSSGNTIYF
TRBV12-3/TRBV12-4	many	TRBJ2-7	TRBD1	TGTGCCAGCAGACGCGAAAGCAGGGGGCTGTACTTC	CASRRESRGLYF
TRBV6-1	many	TRBJ2-6	TRBD1	TGTGCCAGCAGTGGGGGACAGGGTGTAGCCCTCTCTGGGGCCAACGTCCTGACTTTC	CASSGGQGVALSGANVLTF
TRBV12-3/TRBV12-4	many	TRBJ2-7	TRBD1	TGTGCCAGCAGTAAAACAGGGGGCAGGGACGAGCAGTACTTC	CASSKTGGRDEQYF
TRBV7-8	NA	TRBJ2-7	TRBD2	TGTGCCAGCAGCTTTTCAATGCTAGCGGGGAGGAGCGAGCAGTACTTC	CASSFSMLAGRSEQYF
TRBV5-1	NA	TRBJ2-7	NA	TGCGCCAGCAGCACTGGGTGGGCCAGAGGGGTTAGCGAGCAGTACTTC	CASSTGWARGVSEQYF
TRBV27	many	TRBJ1-1	TRBD1	TGTGCCAGCAGCCTCGGGACAGGGATGAACACTGAAGCTTTCTTT	CASSLGTGMNTEAFF
TRBV5-1	NA	TRBJ1-3	NA	TGCGCCAGCAGCTTGGGGGTTTTTGGAAACACCATATATTTT	CASSLGVFGNTIYF
TRBV6-1	many	TRBJ1-2	NA	TGTGCCAGCAGTGAAGCGGGAGGGGCACGTAGCTACACCTTC	CASSEAGGARSYTF
TRBV4-1	many	TRBJ2-5	NA	TGCGCCAGCAGCCAATCCGATACACCCACCCTCCAAGAGACCCAGTACTTC	CASSQSDTPTLQETQYF
TRBV11-2	many	TRBJ1-5	NA	TGTGCCAGCAGCTTAGACATCGGTCAAGATAGCAATCAGCCCCAGCATTTT	CASSLDIGQDSNQPQHF
TRBV10-3	many	TRBJ1-1	NA	TGTGCCATCAGTGAGGGGACGGTCGGGCGTTCGATGAACACTGAAGCTTTCTTT	CAISEGTVGRSMNTEAFF
TRBV28	many	TRBJ1-5	TRBD1	TGTGCCAGCAGTTCTGCCGGGACAGAGAATCAGCCCCAGCATTTT	CASSSAGTENQPQHF
TRBV20-1	many	TRBJ1-2	NA	TGCAGTGTCCCAGACAGTCCTATTGCCTTC	CSVPDSPIAF
TRBV7-2	NA	TRBJ1-6	TRBD1	TGTGCCAGCAGCCCCGGACAGGGCGGTTATTCACCCCTCCACTTT	CASSPGQGGYSPLHF
TRBV27	many	TRBJ1-1	NA	TGTGCCAGCAGTTTATATGGGGGCGGGGGCACTGAAGCTTTCTTT	CASSLYGGGGTEAFF
TRBV6-5	many	TRBJ2-2	NA	TGTGCCAGCAGTTACTACCCCGGGGAGCTGTTTTTT	CASSYYPGELFF
TRBV5-1	many	TRBJ1-2	NA	TGCGCCAGCAGCCTTGGGACGGCGATGGGGGGCTACACCTTC	CASSLGTAMGGYTF
TRBV28	NA	TRBJ1-1	NA	TGTGCCAGCTCACCGGGGAGTCGTGAAGCTTTCTTT	CASSPGSREAFF
TRBV6-1	many	TRBJ2-6	NA	TGTGCCAGCAGTGAAAGCTGGGTTGGGGCCAACGTCCTGACTTTC	CASSESWVGANVLTF
TRBV29-1	NA	TRBJ1-2	NA	TGCAGCGTTGAAGATGAAGGGACTGTCCCTGGCTACACCTTC	CSVEDEGTVPGYTF
TRBV15	once	TRBJ1-1	NA	TGTGCCACCAGCAGAGCGTTAGGGGGTGACACTGAAGCTTTCTTT	CATSRALGGDTEAFF
TRBV18	few	TRBJ1-1	NA	TGTGCCAGCTCACCGTCCGGGGCCGTGAACACTGAAGCTTTCTTT	CASSPSGAVNTEAFF
TRBV11-3	many	TRBJ2-7	NA	TGTGCCAGCAGAGCGACGGAGGCATGGGCGGACTACGAGCAGTACTTC	CASRATEAWADYEQYF
TRBV7-2	many	TRBJ1-2	NA	TGTGCCAGCAGCCCCCCAGTCCCGGGTGGGTATGGCTACACCTTC	CASSPPVPGGYGYTF